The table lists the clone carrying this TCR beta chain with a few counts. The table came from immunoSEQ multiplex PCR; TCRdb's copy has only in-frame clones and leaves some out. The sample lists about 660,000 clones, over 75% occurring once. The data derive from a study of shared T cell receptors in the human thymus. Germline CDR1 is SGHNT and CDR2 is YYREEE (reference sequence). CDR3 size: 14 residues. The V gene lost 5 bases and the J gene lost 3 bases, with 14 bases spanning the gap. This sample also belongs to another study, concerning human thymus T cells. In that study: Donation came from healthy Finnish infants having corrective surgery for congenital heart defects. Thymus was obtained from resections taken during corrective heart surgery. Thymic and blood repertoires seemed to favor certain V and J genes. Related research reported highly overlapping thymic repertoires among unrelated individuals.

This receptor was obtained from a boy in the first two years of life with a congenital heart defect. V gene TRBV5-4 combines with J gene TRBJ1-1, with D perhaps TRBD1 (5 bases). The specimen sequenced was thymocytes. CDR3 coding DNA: TGTGCCAGCAGGCGTGCGGGGGAGTACACTGAAGCTTTCTTT. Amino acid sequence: CASRRAGEYTEAFF.